The 2 T cell receptor beta chains below all came from one sample that was sequenced in a study of blood T cell repertoires in COVID-19. TCRdb keeps only in-frame clones here, not all; method: immunoSEQ multiplex PCR. The sample holds about 140,000 clones, 81% seen once. Sequenced material: peripheral blood. The receptor source for this set is a human donor in a cohort sampled during active COVID-19.

The chain employs TRBV6-5 and TRBJ2-1; TRBD2 matches 12 bases. The germline gives CDR1 MNHEY, CDR2 SVGAGI. Trimming took 8 bases from V and 4 from J; bases not matched to a gene: 3. The CDR3 runs 14 residues. The DNA of the CDR3 is TGTGCCAGCGTGCTAGCGGGAGGGTACAATGAGCAGTTCTTC. This translates into CASVLAGGYNEQFF.

V usage is TRBV18 and J usage is TRBJ2-5, with D maybe TRBD2 (6 bases). V dropped 5 bases and J dropped 2 bases, with 9 bases sitting between them. The CDR3 is 13 residues long. Germline CDR1 KGHSH, CDR2 LQKENI. Written as DNA, the CDR3 is TGTGCCAGCTCAGGGGGGACGCAAGAGACCCAGTACTTC. Encoded protein: CASSGGTQETQYF.